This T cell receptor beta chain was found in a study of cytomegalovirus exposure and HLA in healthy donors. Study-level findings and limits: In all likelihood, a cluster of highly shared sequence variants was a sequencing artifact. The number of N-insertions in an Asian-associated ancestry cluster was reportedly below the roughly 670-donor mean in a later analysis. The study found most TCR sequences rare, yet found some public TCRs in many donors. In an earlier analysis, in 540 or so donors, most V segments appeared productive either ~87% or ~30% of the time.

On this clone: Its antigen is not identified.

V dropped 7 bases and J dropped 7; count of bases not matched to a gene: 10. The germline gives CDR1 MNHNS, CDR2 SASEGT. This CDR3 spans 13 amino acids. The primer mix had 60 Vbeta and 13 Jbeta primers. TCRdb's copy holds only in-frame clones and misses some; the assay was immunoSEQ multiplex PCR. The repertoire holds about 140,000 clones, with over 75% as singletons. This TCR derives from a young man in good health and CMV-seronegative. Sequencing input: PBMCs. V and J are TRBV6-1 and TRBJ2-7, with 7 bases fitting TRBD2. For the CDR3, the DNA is TGTGCCAGCAACGGGGAGGGAACGGGAGAGCAGTACTTC. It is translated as CASNGEGTGEQYF.